This T cell receptor beta chain was captured in a study of technical replicates of blood from several donors. The method was immunoSEQ multiplex PCR; TCRdb's version includes in-frame clones alone and lacks a portion of them. The table records about 17,000 clones, about four fifths of them present only once. Germline CDR1 MDHEN, CDR2 SYDVKM. V lost 3 bases, J lost 2 bases, and 10 bases lay in between. The CDR3 consists of 14 residues. The specimen was PBMCs. This clonotype was sampled from a human donor in good health. Some clones in this sample may be carry-over from other donors' samples. The chain has TRBV28 and TRBJ1-2; D unresolved. The CDR3 is CASSLGGGNYGYTF. As DNA, the CDR3 is TGTGCCAGCAGTTTGGGTGGAGGGAACTATGGCTACACCTTC.